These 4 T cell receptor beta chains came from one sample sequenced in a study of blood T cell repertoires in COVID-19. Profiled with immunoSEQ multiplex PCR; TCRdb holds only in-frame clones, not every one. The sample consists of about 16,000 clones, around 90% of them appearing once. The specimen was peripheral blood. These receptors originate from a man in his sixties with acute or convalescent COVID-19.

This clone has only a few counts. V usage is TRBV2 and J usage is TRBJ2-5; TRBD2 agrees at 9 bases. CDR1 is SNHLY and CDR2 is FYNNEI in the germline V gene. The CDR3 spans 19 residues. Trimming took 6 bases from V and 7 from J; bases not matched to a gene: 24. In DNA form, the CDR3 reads TGTGCCAGCAGGGCTCCGGGTTGGTCGGCGATCGCGGGGGGGCGGACCCAGTACTTC. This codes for CASRAPGWSAIAGGRTQYF.

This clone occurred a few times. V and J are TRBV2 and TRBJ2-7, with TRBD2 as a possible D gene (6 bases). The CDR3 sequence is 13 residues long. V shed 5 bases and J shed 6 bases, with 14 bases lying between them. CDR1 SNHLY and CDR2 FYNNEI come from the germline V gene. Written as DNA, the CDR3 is TGTGCCAGCAGTCCCGGGACTCAGCGCGAGCAGTACTTC. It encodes CASSPGTQREQYF.

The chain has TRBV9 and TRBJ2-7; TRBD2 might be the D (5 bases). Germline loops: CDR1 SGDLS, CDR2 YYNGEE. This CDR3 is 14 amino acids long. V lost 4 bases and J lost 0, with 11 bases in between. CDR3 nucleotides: TGTGCCAGCAGCATGGACTTCTCCTCCTACGAGCAGTACTTC. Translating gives CASSMDFSSYEQYF.

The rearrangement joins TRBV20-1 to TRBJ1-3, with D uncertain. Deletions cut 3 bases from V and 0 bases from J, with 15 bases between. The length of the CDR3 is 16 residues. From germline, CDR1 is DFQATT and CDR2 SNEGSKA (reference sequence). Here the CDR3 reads CSASRGSLRSGNTIYF. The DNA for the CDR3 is TGCAGTGCTAGTAGAGGCAGCCTACGCTCTGGAAACACCATATATTTT.